A single sample is the source of the 27 T cell receptor beta chains below, sequenced in a study of blood T cell repertoires in COVID-19. Only in-frame clones appear in the TCRdb table, and some are missing; sequencing was by immunoSEQ multiplex PCR. The sample has 200,000 to 300,000 clones, about 90% seen once. Sequencing was performed on peripheral blood. The source is a woman aged 40 to 50 with acute or convalescent COVID-19.

The chain employs TRBV7-9 and TRBJ1-2, with D maybe TRBD1 (5 bases). The CDR3 extends over 14 amino acids. CDR1 and CDR2 from the germline V gene are SEHNR and FQNEAQ (reference sequence). V lost 7 bases, J lost 6 bases, and 18 bases lay in between. The CDR3 loop is CASILGSGNDGYTF. CDR3 nucleotide sequence: TGTGCCAGCATCCTAGGTTCAGGGAACGATGGCTACACCTTC.

Sample share makes this clone medium-sized. CDR3 protein: CASSQGGTGGYTQYF. In DNA form, the CDR3 reads TGTGCCAGCAGCCAAGGGGGGACAGGCGGGTATACGCAGTATTTT. The V and J genes are TRBV3-1 (or the pseudogene TRBV3-2) and TRBJ2-3, with 8 positions matching TRBD1. This CDR3 spans 15 amino acids. V was pared by 1 base and J by 7 bases, with 7 bases of the junction left unmatched. Germline V gene data show CDR1 as LGHDT and CDR2 as YNNKEL (reference sequence).

The chain recombines TRBV14 with TRBJ1-1; D might be TRBD1 (6 bases). Trimming removed 6 bases at V and 5 bases at J, with 16 bases between. The length of the CDR3 is 14 residues. Germline V CDR1 and CDR2: SGHDN, FVKESK. CDR3 in DNA: TGTGCCAGCAGGCCCAGGGGCGCGAGGACTGAAGCTTTCTTT. This sequence encodes CASRPRGARTEAFF.

The V call is TRBV7-9, the J call TRBJ1-4; D is perhaps TRBD1 (5 bases). CDR1 is SEHNR, CDR2 FQNEAQ, per germline (reference sequence). This CDR3 has 14 amino acids. The ends were cut back, 5 bases at V and 0 bases at J, with 7 bases in the middle. The DNA of the CDR3 is TGTGCCAGCAGCGGGGGGTCAACTAATGAAAAACTGTTTTTT. This codes for CASSGGSTNEKLFF.

The table lists this clone with many counts. This chain joins TRBV14 and TRBJ1-1, with D tentatively TRBD1 (6 bases). The ends were cut back, 7 bases at V and 1 base at J, with 13 bases in the middle. From germline, CDR1 is SGHDN and CDR2 FVKESK. CDR3 length: 14 amino acids. The CDR3 loop is CASTAGVRNTEAFF. Here the CDR3 DNA reads TGTGCCAGCACGGCAGGGGTAAGGAACACTGAAGCTTTCTTT.

This clone was seen more than once but under ten times. V gene TRBV11-2 combines with J gene TRBJ1-3; D unresolved. Germline loops: CDR1 SGHAT, CDR2 FQNNGV. V was trimmed by 1 base and J by 4 bases, leaving 5 bases between them. This CDR3 is 13 amino acids long. In nucleotides, the CDR3 is TGTGCCAGCAGCTTAGCCCAGGGAAACACCATATATTTT. Its protein is CASSLAQGNTIYF.

This sequence joins TRBV18 and TRBJ2-3, with TRBD2 matching 8 bases. The CDR3 contains 17 residues. The V segment lost 2 bases and the J segment 1 base; nucleotides outside the gene matches: 8. Germline V gene data show CDR1 as KGHSH and CDR2 as LQKENI. For the CDR3, the DNA is TGTGCCAGCTCACCAGAACACGGGAGGGGACGCACAGATACGCAGTATTTT. This translates into CASSPEHGRGRTDTQYF.

This chain connects TRBV13 to TRBJ2-1; perhaps TRBD1 as D (6 bases). The CDR3 has 15 residues. The germline V and J ends were trimmed by 5 bases and 3 bases, with 14 bases remaining between them. Germline CDR1 and CDR2: PRHDT and FYEKMQ (reference sequence). The CDR3 spells CASSPPPGVYNEQFF. CDR3 DNA sequence: TGTGCCAGCAGCCCTCCCCCAGGGGTCTACAATGAGCAGTTCTTC.

The rearrangement uses TRBV5-4 and TRBJ1-3; TRBD1 agrees at 7 bases. The CDR3 length is 16 residues. V lost 3 bases, J lost 0 bases, and 6 bases stayed unmatched. Germline assignment: CDR1 SGHNT and CDR2 YYREEE (reference sequence). The CDR3 coding sequence is TGTGCCAGCAGCTACCGGACAGGCGCCTCTGGAAACACCATATATTTT. Translating it yields CASSYRTGASGNTIYF.

This clone was recorded only once. This sequence joins TRBV10-3 and TRBJ2-3; 8 bases fit TRBD2. Germline V lookup: CDR1 ENHRY, CDR2 SYGVKD. The CDR3 spans 15 residues. Unmatched junction bases numbered 10, after V lost 6 bases and J lost 5 bases. In DNA, the CDR3 is TGTGCCATCAGGGGACCCGGGACTAGTGGAGATACGCAGTATTTT. It specifies CAIRGPGTSGDTQYF.

This chain links TRBV11-1 with TRBJ1-2; D is perhaps TRBD1 (5 bases). The V and J ends lost 5 bases and 8 bases respectively, with 15 bases between them. Germline CDR1 SGHAT, CDR2 FQDESV (reference sequence). The CDR3 runs to 13 residues. Written as DNA, the CDR3 is TGTGCCAGCAGCGACGGGACTGTCTACGGCTACACCTTC. Encoded protein: CASSDGTVYGYTF.

V usage is TRBV6-5 and J usage is TRBJ1-2; 7 bases match TRBD1. Germline V CDR1 and CDR2: MNHEY, SVGAGI. The CDR3 spans 14 residues. V dropped 7 bases and J dropped 3; count of bases not matched to a gene: 8. The CDR3 protein is CASKGAASHYGYTF. CDR3 nucleotides: TGTGCCAGCAAGGGGGCGGCGAGTCACTATGGCTACACCTTC.

This clone was seen just once. The rearrangement links TRBV2 to TRBJ1-2; D unclear. The V end lost 5 bases, the J end lost 3 bases, and 7 bases lay between the germline ends. CDR1 is SNHLY, CDR2 FYNNEI, per germline. CDR3 length: 12 amino acids. In DNA, the CDR3 is TGTGCCAGCAGTCGGAGCGACTATGGCTACACCTTC. Amino acid sequence: CASSRSDYGYTF. Full variable domain (remainder filled in from reference TRBV2 and TRBJ1-2): EPEVTQTPSHQVTQMGQEVILRCVPISNHLYFYWYRQILGQKVEFLVSFYNNEISEKSEIFDDQFSVERPDGSNFTLKIRSTKLEDSAMYFCASSRSDYGYTFGSGTRLTVV.

This clone was recorded only once. The chain couples TRBV6-5 to TRBJ1-1, with 7 bases fitting TRBD1. CDR1 is MNHEY and CDR2 is SVGAGI in the germline V gene. This CDR3 region has 13 residues. Losses at the gene ends were 8 bases for V and 4 bases for J; bases not matched to a gene: 7. The CDR3 protein is CASVRQGGTEAFF. The DNA for the CDR3 is TGTGCCAGCGTACGACAGGGCGGCACTGAAGCTTTCTTT.

The genes are TRBV13 and TRBJ1-2; the match to TRBD1 covers 8 bases. CDR1 and CDR2 from the germline V gene are PRHDT and FYEKMQ (reference sequence). J was trimmed by 4 bases and V by 5 bases; bases with no gene match: 3. The CDR3 length is 13 residues. CDR3 region: CASSQDRGYGYTF. The CDR3 DNA sequence: TGTGCCAGCAGCCAAGACAGGGGCTATGGCTACACCTTC.

The CDR3 coding sequence is TGTGCCAGCAGTTTATCCGGGGGGCCCTACAATGAGCAGTTCTTC. Its protein is CASSLSGGPYNEQFF. The gene calls are TRBV27 and TRBJ2-1; D is perhaps TRBD2 (7 bases). Germline V gene data show CDR1 as MNHEY and CDR2 as SMNVEV (reference sequence). V lost 0 bases and J lost 2, with 8 bases in between. The CDR3 has 15 residues.

This chain links TRBV7-2 with TRBJ2-3, with unresolved D. CDR3 length equals 15 residues. The germline gives CDR1 SGHTA, CDR2 FQGNSA. The V end lost 2 bases, the J end lost 3 bases, and 12 bases lay between the germline ends. The CDR3 DNA reads TGTGCCAGCAGCTTAAGATTCACATGGACAGATACGCAGTATTTT. Protein sequence: CASSLRFTWTDTQYF.

This sequence joins TRBV5-1 and TRBJ2-1, with 11 bases aligning to TRBD1. This CDR3 spans 17 amino acids. Germline V CDR1 and CDR2: SGHRS, YFSETQ. The trim removed 0 bases at V and 1 base at J, leaving 3 bases unmatched. The CDR3 sequence: CASSLGGTGGSYNEQFF. The CDR3 DNA reads TGCGCCAGCAGCTTGGGTGGGACAGGGGGATCCTACAATGAGCAGTTCTTC.

The table lists this clone with a count of one. The CDR3 DNA is TGTGCCAGCAAGGGGGCCAGCACAGATACGCAGTATTTT. Its translation is CASKGASTDTQYF. The chain uses TRBV25-1 and TRBJ2-3; TRBD1 aligns across 7 bases. This CDR3 contains 13 residues. Germline CDR1 MGHDK, CDR2 SYGVNS. V shed 7 bases and J 0 bases; nucleotides not matched to a gene: 1.

The chain has TRBV5-4 and TRBJ1-1; no definite D call. The CDR3 spans 15 residues. Between the trimmed V and J ends, which lost 0 bases and 1 base, there was a span of 10 bases. Germline V CDR1 and CDR2: SGHNT, YYREEE (reference sequence). In nucleotides, the CDR3 is TGTGCCAGCAGCTTGGGTTACAGCACGAACACTGAAGCTTTCTTT. It yields the protein CASSLGYSTNTEAFF. The full variable domain, rest sourced from reference TRBV5-4 and TRBJ1-1, is ETGVTQSPTHLIKTRGQQVTLRCSSQSGHNTVSWYQQALGQGPQFIFQYYREEENGRGNFPPRFSGLQFPNYSSELNVNALELDDSALYLCASSLGYSTNTEAFFGQGTRLTVV.

The chain is built from TRBV27 and TRBJ1-1; D is ambiguous. The CDR3 length is 13 residues. Germline V CDR1 and CDR2: MNHEY, SMNVEV (reference sequence). V was clipped by 3 bases and J by 7 bases, with 12 bases between them. CDR3 DNA sequence: TGTGCCAGCAGTTTCTACCCCCACGGTGAAGCTTTCTTT. It yields the protein CASSFYPHGEAFF.

The rearrangement links TRBV7-6 to TRBJ2-7; perhaps TRBD2 as D (6 bases). The CDR3 loop spans 15 amino acids. The V gene lost 1 base and the J gene lost 6 bases, with 16 bases spanning the gap. The germline gives CDR1 SGHVS, CDR2 FNYEAQ. The DNA for the CDR3 is TGTGCCAGCAGCTTAGGGTCAGATTGGACTACCGAGCAGTACGTC. Amino acid sequence: CASSLGSDWTTEQYV.

The V and J genes are TRBV27 and TRBJ2-7; tentative D call: TRBD2 (6 bases). The CDR3 loop spans 13 amino acids. With 5 bases removed from V and 3 bases from J, the gap between germline ends came to 11 bases. The germline CDR1 and CDR2 sequences are MNHEY and SMNVEV (reference sequence). The CDR3, as DNA: TGTGCCAGCAGTAGGAGCGGGCACTACGAGCAGTACGTC. Translating gives CASSRSGHYEQYV.

The rearrangement uses TRBV5-1 and TRBJ1-2; 8 bases are a match to TRBD1. There are 13 residues in the CDR3. V gave up 7 bases and J gave up 4 bases; unmatched junction bases: 6. The germline V gene encodes CDR1 SGHRS and CDR2 YFSETQ. Written as DNA, the CDR3 is TGCGCCAGCGCCGGACAGGGCGCCTATGGCTACACCTTC. It encodes CASAGQGAYGYTF.

V gene TRBV20-1 combines with J gene TRBJ1-5, with D possibly being TRBD1 (5 bases). The length of the CDR3 is 17 residues. The V and J ends lost 3 bases and 2 bases respectively, with 20 bases between them. The V gene's germline CDR1 is DFQATT and CDR2 SNEGSKA (reference sequence). In DNA form, the CDR3 reads TGCAGTGCTAGTCGCTCAGTTCAGGGTGTAGGCAATCAGCCCCAGCATTTT. Its translation is CSASRSVQGVGNQPQHF.

The chain uses TRBV6-5 and TRBJ1-2; D not certain. Germline-derived CDR1 and CDR2 are MNHEY and SVGAGI. The CDR3 covers 15 residues. With 0 bases removed from V and 3 bases from J, the gap between germline ends came to 11 bases. The CDR3 is CASSYSSWGDYGYTF. The CDR3 DNA is TGTGCCAGCAGTTACTCGTCTTGGGGAGACTATGGCTACACCTTC.

The genes are TRBV13 and TRBJ2-2; 8 nucleotides match TRBD1. The CDR3 has 15 amino acids. Germline CDR1 is PRHDT and CDR2 is FYEKMQ (reference sequence). V was clipped by 5 bases and J by 6 bases; unmatched bases: 8. CDR3 loop: CASSPPDRGPGELFF. In nucleotides, the CDR3 is TGTGCCAGCAGCCCTCCAGACAGGGGACCCGGGGAGCTGTTTTTT.